The clone carrying this T cell receptor (beta chain) was observed at least ten times. Its antigen is not known. Between the trimmed V and J ends, which lost 5 bases and 0 bases, there was a span of 13 bases. The CDR3 is made up of 15 amino acids. The data were taken from a study of T-cell reconstitution after alpha-beta-depleted transplantation in children. Whole-study findings and limits: One year after transplant, T-cell counts and diversity came mostly from newly produced T cells.

Researchers prepared the TCRbeta library using unique molecular identifiers, the study reports. From the PCR reads, TCRdb called clonotypes with MiXCR, one entry per CDR3 protein. The sample lists hundreds of thousands of distinct CDR3 sequences, roughly 9.1% occurring once. The source of this sequence is a boy in the first two years of life with acute myeloid leukemia, due to receive a stem cell transplant. Sample: PBMCs, taken before TCRalphabeta/CD19-depleted stem cell transplant. V is TRBV12-3 or TRBV12-4 and J is TRBJ1-1, with D perhaps TRBD1 (5 bases). CDR3 sequence (DNA): TGTGCCAGCAGTCCCCGGGGGGGTTTGAACACTGAAGCTTTCTTT. Protein product: CASSPRGGLNTEAFF.